The rows below give T cell receptor beta chains drawn from one sample of a study of blood T cell repertoires in COVID-19. Only in-frame clones appear in the TCRdb table, and some are missing; sequencing was by immunoSEQ multiplex PCR. The sample gives tens of thousands of clones, less than 80% of which show up once; approximately 4.6% is in the top ten. The sequenced sample was peripheral blood. The receptor source for this set is a woman aged 45 to 65 with acute or convalescent COVID-19. Both conserved end residues are part of each CDR3. The D gene is left open where the match is weak. The size entry is marked missing in some rows and otherwise reads once, few, many or a size class.

cdr3_aa: CASNWGASGGTDTQYF
cdr3_nt: TGTGCCAGTAATTGGGGGGCTAGCGGGGGCACAGATACGCAGTATTTT
j_call: TRBJ2-3
v_call: TRBV19
clone_size: NA
d_call: TRBD2

cdr3_aa: CASSLAGYGNTIYF
cdr3_nt: TGTGCCAGCAGTTTAGCAGGGTATGGAAACACCATATATTTT
j_call: TRBJ1-3
v_call: TRBV28
clone_size: NA
d_call: NA

cdr3_aa: CASSFPGQGGEQETQYF
cdr3_nt: TGTGCCAGCAGTTTTCCGGGACAGGGAGGAGAACAAGAGACCCAGTACTTC
j_call: TRBJ2-5
v_call: TRBV28
clone_size: NA
d_call: TRBD1

cdr3_aa: CAIGRTGGYGYTF
cdr3_nt: TGTGCCATCGGCAGGACAGGGGGATATGGCTACACCTTC
j_call: TRBJ1-2
v_call: TRBV10-3
clone_size: NA
d_call: TRBD1

cdr3_aa: CASRGGLSVYGYTF
cdr3_nt: TGTGCCAGCAGAGGGGGCCTCTCTGTCTATGGCTACACCTTC
j_call: TRBJ1-2
v_call: TRBV2
clone_size: NA
d_call: TRBD1

cdr3_aa: CASRYHRGYQETQYF
cdr3_nt: TGTGCCAGCAGATACCACAGGGGATACCAAGAGACCCAGTACTTC
j_call: TRBJ2-5
v_call: TRBV28
clone_size: NA
d_call: TRBD1

cdr3_aa: CASSLTASTEAFF
cdr3_nt: TGTGCCAGCAGTTTGACAGCGAGCACTGAAGCTTTCTTT
j_call: TRBJ1-1
v_call: TRBV12-3/TRBV12-4
clone_size: NA
d_call: NA

cdr3_aa: CAWGRREGELFF
cdr3_nt: TGTGCCTGGGGCCGGAGGGAGGGTGAACTGTTTTTT
j_call: TRBJ1-4
v_call: TRBV30
clone_size: NA
d_call: NA

cdr3_aa: CASSERDTSFNGYTF
cdr3_nt: TGCGCCAGCAGCGAACGGGACACCAGTTTTAATGGCTACACCTTC
j_call: TRBJ1-2
v_call: TRBV5-1
clone_size: few
d_call: NA

cdr3_aa: CAISEGTGDQETQYF
cdr3_nt: TGTGCCATCAGTGAGGGGACAGGGGATCAAGAGACCCAGTACTTC
j_call: TRBJ2-5
v_call: TRBV10-3
clone_size: NA
d_call: TRBD1

cdr3_aa: CAWSAFQGANYGYTF
cdr3_nt: TGTGCCTGGAGTGCCTTCCAGGGTGCTAACTATGGCTACACCTTC
j_call: TRBJ1-2
v_call: TRBV30
clone_size: NA
d_call: NA

cdr3_aa: CASSAKTGTAGAEAFF
cdr3_nt: TGTGCCAGCAGTGCGAAAACCGGGACCGCGGGGGCTGAAGCTTTCTTT
j_call: TRBJ1-1
v_call: TRBV27
clone_size: NA
d_call: NA

cdr3_aa: CASGSVRLQYF
cdr3_nt: TGTGCCAGCGGTTCAGTACGCCTTCAGTACTTC
j_call: TRBJ2-4
v_call: TRBV28
clone_size: once
d_call: NA

cdr3_aa: CASRQGTYEQYF
cdr3_nt: TGTGCCAGCAGGCAGGGGACCTACGAGCAGTACTTC
j_call: TRBJ2-7
v_call: TRBV7-9
clone_size: few
d_call: NA

cdr3_aa: CASSGWSGTGYLEQYF
cdr3_nt: TGTGCCAGCAGCGGATGGTCCGGGACAGGGTATCTCGAGCAGTACTTC
j_call: TRBJ2-7
v_call: TRBV7-9
clone_size: NA
d_call: TRBD1

cdr3_aa: CASSLTREQPQHF
cdr3_nt: TGTGCCAGCAGTCTAACTCGGGAACAGCCCCAGCATTTT
j_call: TRBJ1-5
v_call: TRBV27
clone_size: NA
d_call: NA

cdr3_aa: CASSFTYYYGYTF
cdr3_nt: TGTGCCAGCAGTTTTACGTACTACTATGGCTACACCTTC
j_call: TRBJ1-2
v_call: TRBV12-3/TRBV12-4
clone_size: NA
d_call: NA

cdr3_aa: CASSIPPGGEAFF
cdr3_nt: TGTGCCAGTAGTATACCCCCCGGAGGTGAAGCTTTCTTT
j_call: TRBJ1-1
v_call: TRBV19
clone_size: NA
d_call: NA

cdr3_aa: CASSLSAPGWNTEAFF
cdr3_nt: TGTGCCAGCAGCTTATCCGCCCCGGGGTGGAACACTGAAGCTTTCTTT
j_call: TRBJ1-1
v_call: TRBV11-2
clone_size: NA
d_call: NA

cdr3_aa: CASSQEGQENTEAFF
cdr3_nt: TGCGCCAGCAGCCAAGAGGGACAGGAAAACACTGAAGCTTTCTTT
j_call: TRBJ1-1
v_call: TRBV4-1
clone_size: NA
d_call: TRBD1

cdr3_aa: CASQDSYNSPLHF
cdr3_nt: TGTGCCAGCCAGGACTCCTATAATTCACCCCTCCACTTT
j_call: TRBJ1-6
v_call: TRBV27
clone_size: NA
d_call: NA

cdr3_aa: CASSQTNGLEQYF
cdr3_nt: TGTGCCAGCAGCCAAACCAACGGTCTCGAGCAGTACTTC
j_call: TRBJ2-7
v_call: TRBV14
clone_size: NA
d_call: NA

cdr3_aa: CASSLGTSGEGEQFF
cdr3_nt: TGTGCCAGCAGCCTCGGGACTAGCGGGGAAGGTGAGCAGTTCTTC
j_call: TRBJ2-1
v_call: TRBV11-2
clone_size: NA
d_call: TRBD2

cdr3_aa: CASSPYDRVETEAFF
cdr3_nt: TGCGCCAGCAGCCCTTACGACAGGGTAGAGACTGAAGCTTTCTTT
j_call: TRBJ1-1
v_call: TRBV5-1
clone_size: NA
d_call: TRBD1

cdr3_aa: CASSATGGRNEKLFF
cdr3_nt: TGCGCCAGCAGCGCCACAGGGGGGAGAAATGAAAAACTGTTTTTT
j_call: TRBJ1-4
v_call: TRBV5-1
clone_size: NA
d_call: TRBD1

cdr3_aa: CASSAGQATEAFF
cdr3_nt: TGTGCCAGCAGTGCCGGACAGGCGACTGAAGCTTTCTTT
j_call: TRBJ1-1
v_call: TRBV6-4
clone_size: NA
d_call: TRBD1

cdr3_aa: CSVPKGQGNYGYTF
cdr3_nt: TGCAGCGTCCCTAAAGGACAGGGGAACTATGGCTACACCTTC
j_call: TRBJ1-2
v_call: TRBV29-1
clone_size: few
d_call: TRBD1

cdr3_aa: CASSYLGQNSNQPQHF
cdr3_nt: TGTGCCAGCAGTTACCTGGGACAGAATAGCAATCAGCCCCAGCATTTT
j_call: TRBJ1-5
v_call: TRBV6-2/TRBV6-3
clone_size: NA
d_call: TRBD1

cdr3_aa: CASSRGGQGSYEQYF
cdr3_nt: TGTGCCAGCAGTCGCGGAGGACAGGGGTCCTACGAGCAGTACTTC
j_call: TRBJ2-7
v_call: TRBV28
clone_size: NA
d_call: TRBD1

cdr3_aa: CASSFSGSMGLSTEAFF
cdr3_nt: TGCGCCAGCAGCTTCTCCGGGTCAATGGGACTTAGCACTGAAGCTTTCTTT
j_call: TRBJ1-1
v_call: TRBV5-1
clone_size: NA
d_call: NA